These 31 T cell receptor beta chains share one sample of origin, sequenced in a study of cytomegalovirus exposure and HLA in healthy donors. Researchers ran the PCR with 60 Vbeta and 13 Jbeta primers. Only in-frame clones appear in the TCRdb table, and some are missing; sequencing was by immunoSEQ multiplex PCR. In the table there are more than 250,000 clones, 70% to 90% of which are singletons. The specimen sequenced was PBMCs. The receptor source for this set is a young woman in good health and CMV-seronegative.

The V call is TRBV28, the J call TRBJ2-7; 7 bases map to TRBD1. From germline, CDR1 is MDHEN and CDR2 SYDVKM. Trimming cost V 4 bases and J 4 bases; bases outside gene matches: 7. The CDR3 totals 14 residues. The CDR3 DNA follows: TGTGCCAGCAGTTCTCGGACAGGTCAATACGAGCAGTACTTC. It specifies CASSSRTGQYEQYF.

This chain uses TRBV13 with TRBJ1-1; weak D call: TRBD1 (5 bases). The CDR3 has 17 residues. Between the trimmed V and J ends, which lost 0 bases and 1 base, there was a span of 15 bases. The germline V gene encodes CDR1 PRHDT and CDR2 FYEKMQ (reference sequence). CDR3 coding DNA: TGTGCCAGCAGCTTAGGTCGGGGGATTCAGGGGAACACTGAAGCTTTCTTT. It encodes CASSLGRGIQGNTEAFF.

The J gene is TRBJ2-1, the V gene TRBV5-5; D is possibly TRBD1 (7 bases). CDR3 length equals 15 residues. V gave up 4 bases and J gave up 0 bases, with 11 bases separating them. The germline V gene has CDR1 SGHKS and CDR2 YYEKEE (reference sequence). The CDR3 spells CASSGGTVSYNEQFF. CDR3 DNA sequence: TGTGCCAGCAGCGGAGGGACAGTCTCCTACAATGAGCAGTTCTTC.

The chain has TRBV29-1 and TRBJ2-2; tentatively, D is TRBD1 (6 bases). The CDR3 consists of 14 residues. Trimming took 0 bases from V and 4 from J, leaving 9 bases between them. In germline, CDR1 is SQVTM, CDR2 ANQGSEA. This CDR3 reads CSVEEPRGTGELFF. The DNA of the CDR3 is TGCAGCGTTGAAGAACCCAGGGGCACCGGGGAGCTGTTTTTT.

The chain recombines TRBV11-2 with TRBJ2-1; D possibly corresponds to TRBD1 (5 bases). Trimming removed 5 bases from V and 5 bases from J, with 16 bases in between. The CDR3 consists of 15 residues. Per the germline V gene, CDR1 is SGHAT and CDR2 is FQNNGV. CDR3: CASSNVRGRNNEQFF. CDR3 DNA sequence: TGTGCCAGCAGCAACGTAAGGGGCCGTAACAATGAGCAGTTCTTC.

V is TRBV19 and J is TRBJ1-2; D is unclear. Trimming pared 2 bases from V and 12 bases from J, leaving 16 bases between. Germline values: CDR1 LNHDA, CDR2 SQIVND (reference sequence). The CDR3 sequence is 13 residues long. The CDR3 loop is CASSITSGTYNTF. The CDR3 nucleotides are TGTGCCAGTAGTATAACGTCGGGAACCTACAACACCTTC. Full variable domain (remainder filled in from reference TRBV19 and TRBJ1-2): DGGITQSPKYLFRKEGQNVTLSCEQNLNHDAMYWYRQDPGQGLRLIYYSQIVNDFQKGDIAEGYSVSREKKESFPLTVTSAQKNPTAFYLCASSITSGTYNTFGSGTRLTVV.

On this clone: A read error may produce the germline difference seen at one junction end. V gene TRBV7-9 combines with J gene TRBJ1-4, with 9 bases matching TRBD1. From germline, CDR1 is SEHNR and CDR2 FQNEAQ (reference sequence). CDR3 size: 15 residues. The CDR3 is CSSSEPQGAEEKLFF. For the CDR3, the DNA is TGTTCCAGCAGCGAACCACAGGGGGCGGAAGAAAAACTGTTTTTT.

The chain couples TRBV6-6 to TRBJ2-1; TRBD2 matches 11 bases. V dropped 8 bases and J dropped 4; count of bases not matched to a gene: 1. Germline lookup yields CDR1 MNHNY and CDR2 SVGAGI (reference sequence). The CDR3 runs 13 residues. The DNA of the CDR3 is TGTGCCAGCTTAGCGGGGGGGTACAATGAGCAGTTCTTC. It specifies CASLAGGYNEQFF.

The CDR3 bases are TGTGCCAGCAGTGAAGGGTCGGGGGGGCTCATTACGCAGTATTTT. The encoded protein is CASSEGSGGLITQYF. The chain links TRBV6-1 to TRBJ2-3; TRBD2 matches at 8 bases. CDR1 and CDR2 from the germline V gene are MNHNS and SASEGT. V gave up 1 base and J gave up 8 bases; unmatched junction bases: 8. The CDR3 is made up of 15 amino acids.

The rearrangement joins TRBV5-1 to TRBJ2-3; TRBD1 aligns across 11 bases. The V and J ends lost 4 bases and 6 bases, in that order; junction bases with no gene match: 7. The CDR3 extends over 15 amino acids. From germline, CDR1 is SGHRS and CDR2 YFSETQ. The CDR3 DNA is TGCGCCAGCAGCGCTGGACAGGGGGCGTCTGATACGCAGTATTTT. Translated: CASSAGQGASDTQYF.

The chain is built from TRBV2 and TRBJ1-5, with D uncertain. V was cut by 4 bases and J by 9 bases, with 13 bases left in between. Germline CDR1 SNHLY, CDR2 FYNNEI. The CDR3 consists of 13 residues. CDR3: CASSVTELGPQHF. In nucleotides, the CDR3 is TGTGCCAGCAGTGTAACGGAACTAGGGCCCCAGCATTTT.

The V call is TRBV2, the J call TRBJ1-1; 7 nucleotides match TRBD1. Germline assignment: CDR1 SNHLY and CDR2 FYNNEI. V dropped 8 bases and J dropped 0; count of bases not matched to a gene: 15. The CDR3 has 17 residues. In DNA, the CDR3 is TGTGCCAGCGCAGGGGGTTTGGGAGAGGTAATGAACACTGAAGCTTTCTTT. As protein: CASAGGLGEVMNTEAFF.

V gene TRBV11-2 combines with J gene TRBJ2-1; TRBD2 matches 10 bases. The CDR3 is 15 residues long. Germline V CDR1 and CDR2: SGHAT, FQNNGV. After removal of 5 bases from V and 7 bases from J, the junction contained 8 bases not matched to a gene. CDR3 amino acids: CASSTSGGAWNEQFF. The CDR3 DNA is TGTGCCAGCAGCACCAGCGGGGGGGCCTGGAATGAGCAGTTCTTC.

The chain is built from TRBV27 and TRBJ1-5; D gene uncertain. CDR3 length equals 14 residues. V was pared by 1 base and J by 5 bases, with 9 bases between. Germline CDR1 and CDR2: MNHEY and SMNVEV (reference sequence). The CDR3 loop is CASSLFFLHQPQHF. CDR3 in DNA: TGTGCCAGCAGTTTATTCTTCCTACATCAGCCCCAGCATTTT.

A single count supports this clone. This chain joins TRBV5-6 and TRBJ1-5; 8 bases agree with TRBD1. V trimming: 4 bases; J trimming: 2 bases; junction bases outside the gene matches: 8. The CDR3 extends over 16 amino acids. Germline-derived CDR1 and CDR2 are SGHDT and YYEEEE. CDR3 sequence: CASSLLQDRGNQPQHF. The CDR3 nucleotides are TGTGCCAGCAGCCTCCTTCAGGACAGGGGCAATCAGCCCCAGCATTTT.

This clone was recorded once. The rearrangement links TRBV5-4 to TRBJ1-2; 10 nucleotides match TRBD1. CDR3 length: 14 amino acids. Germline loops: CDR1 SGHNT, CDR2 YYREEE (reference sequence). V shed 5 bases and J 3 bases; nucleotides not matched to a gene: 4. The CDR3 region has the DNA TGTGCCAGCAGTCGGGACAGGGGAGACTATGGCTACACCTTC. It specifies CASSRDRGDYGYTF. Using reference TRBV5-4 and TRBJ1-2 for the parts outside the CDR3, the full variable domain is ETGVTQSPTHLIKTRGQQVTLRCSSQSGHNTVSWYQQALGQGPQFIFQYYREEENGRGNFPPRFSGLQFPNYSSELNVNALELDDSALYLCASSRDRGDYGYTFGSGTRLTVV.

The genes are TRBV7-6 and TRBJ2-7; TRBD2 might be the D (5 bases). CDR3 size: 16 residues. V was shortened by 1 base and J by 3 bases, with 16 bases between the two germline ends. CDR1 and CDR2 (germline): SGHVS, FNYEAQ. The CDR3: CASSLGYRGSNYEQYF. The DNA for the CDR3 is TGTGCCAGCAGCTTAGGGTATCGGGGTTCTAACTACGAGCAGTACTTC.

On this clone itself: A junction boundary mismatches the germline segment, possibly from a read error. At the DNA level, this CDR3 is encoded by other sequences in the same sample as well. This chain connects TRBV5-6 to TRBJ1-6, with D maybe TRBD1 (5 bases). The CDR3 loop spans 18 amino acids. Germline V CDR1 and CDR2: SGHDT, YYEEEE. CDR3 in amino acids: CASSLYGRASSYNSPLHF. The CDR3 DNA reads TGTGCCAGCAGCTTGTACGGCAGGGCAAGCTCCTATAATTCGCCCCTCCACTTT.

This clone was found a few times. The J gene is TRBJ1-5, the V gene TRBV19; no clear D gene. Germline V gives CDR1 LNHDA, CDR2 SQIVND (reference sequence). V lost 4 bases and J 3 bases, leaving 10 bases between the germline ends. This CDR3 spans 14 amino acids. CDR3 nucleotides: TGTGCCAGTAGTAGTCAATACTACAATCAGCCCCAGCATTTT. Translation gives CASSSQYYNQPQHF. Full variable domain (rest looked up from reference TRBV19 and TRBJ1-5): DGGITQSPKYLFRKEGQNVTLSCEQNLNHDAMYWYRQDPGQGLRLIYYSQIVNDFQKGDIAEGYSVSREKKESFPLTVTSAQKNPTAFYLCASSSQYYNQPQHFGDGTRLSIL.

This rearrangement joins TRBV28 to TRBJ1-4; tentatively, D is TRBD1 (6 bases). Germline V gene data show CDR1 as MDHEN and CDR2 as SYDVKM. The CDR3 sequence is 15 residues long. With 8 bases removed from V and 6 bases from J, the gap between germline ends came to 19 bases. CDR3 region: CASRSGGEGDEKLFF. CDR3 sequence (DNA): TGTGCCAGCCGATCGGGGGGGGAGGGGGATGAAAAACTGTTTTTT.

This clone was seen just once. The CDR3 DNA reads as TGTGCCAGCAGCACCGACAGGGGGCTGAATGGCTACACCTTC. Its translation: CASSTDRGLNGYTF. The rearrangement joins TRBV5-6 to TRBJ1-2; TRBD1 aligns across 10 bases. Per germline, CDR1 SGHDT and CDR2 YYEEEE. Trimming at V came to 4 bases and at J to 6 bases, leaving 6 bases not matched to a gene. CDR3 length: 14 residues.

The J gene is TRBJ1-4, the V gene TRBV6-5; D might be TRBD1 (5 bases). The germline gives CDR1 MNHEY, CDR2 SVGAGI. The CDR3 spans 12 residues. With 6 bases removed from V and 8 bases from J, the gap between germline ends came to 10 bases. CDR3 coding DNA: TGTGCCAGCAGCGGTGACAGCGAAAAACTGTTTTTT. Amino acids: CASSGDSEKLFF.

The CDR3 protein is CASSEGVTSDYEQYF. DNA of the CDR3: TGTGCCAGCAGTGAAGGGGTCACTAGCGACTACGAGCAGTACTTC. The genes are TRBV6-1 and TRBJ2-5, with 7 positions matching TRBD2. The J call may be in error: the DNA end matches TRBJ2-7 better. The CDR3 runs 15 residues. Germline assignment: CDR1 MNHNS and CDR2 SASEGT.

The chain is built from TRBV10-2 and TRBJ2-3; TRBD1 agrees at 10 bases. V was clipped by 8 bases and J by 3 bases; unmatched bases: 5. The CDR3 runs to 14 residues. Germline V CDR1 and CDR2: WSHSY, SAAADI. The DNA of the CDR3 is TGCGCCAGCTGGACAGGGGGTTCGACAGATACGCAGTATTTT. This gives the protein CASWTGGSTDTQYF.

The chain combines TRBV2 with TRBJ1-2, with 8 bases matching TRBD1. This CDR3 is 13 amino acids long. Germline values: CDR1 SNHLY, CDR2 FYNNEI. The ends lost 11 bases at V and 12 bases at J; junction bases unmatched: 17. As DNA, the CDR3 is TGTGCCTCATCCTCCGGGACAGGCATACTGAACACCTTC. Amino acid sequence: CASSSGTGILNTF.

DNA for the CDR3: TGTGCCAGCAGCCAAGGACAGGGGGCTATCGACGAGCAGTACTTC. It codes for CASSQGQGAIDEQYF. The chain is built from TRBV9 and TRBJ2-7; 11 bases line up with TRBD1. CDR1 SGDLS and CDR2 YYNGEE come from the germline V gene. The CDR3 length is 15 residues. The V segment lost 4 bases and the J segment 5 bases; nucleotides outside the gene matches: 8.

CDR3 nucleotide sequence: TGTGCCAGCAGCACAAAAGTGCTCCCGACCGGGACTAGCGGGGGGGCCGGTGTTTACGAGCAGTACTTC. It codes for CASSTKVLPTGTSGGAGVYEQYF. The chain carries TRBV21-1 and TRBJ2-7; TRBD2 was called by the table and not checked on the DNA. TRBV21-1 is tagged as a pseudogene. CDR3 length equals 23 residues.

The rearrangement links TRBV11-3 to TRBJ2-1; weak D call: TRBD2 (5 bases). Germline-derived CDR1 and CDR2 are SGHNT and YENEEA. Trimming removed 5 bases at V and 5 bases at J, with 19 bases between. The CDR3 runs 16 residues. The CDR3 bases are TGTGCCAGCAGCCCCTGGGGTAGCGCATCCCACAATGAGCAGTTCTTC. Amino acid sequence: CASSPWGSASHNEQFF.

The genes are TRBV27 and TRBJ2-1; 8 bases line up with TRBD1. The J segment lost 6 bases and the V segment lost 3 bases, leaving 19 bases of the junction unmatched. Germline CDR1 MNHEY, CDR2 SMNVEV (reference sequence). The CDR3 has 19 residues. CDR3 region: CASSFVPPGTGPTSNEQFF. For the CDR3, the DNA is TGTGCCAGCAGTTTTGTCCCCCCCGGGACAGGTCCTACTAGCAATGAGCAGTTCTTC.

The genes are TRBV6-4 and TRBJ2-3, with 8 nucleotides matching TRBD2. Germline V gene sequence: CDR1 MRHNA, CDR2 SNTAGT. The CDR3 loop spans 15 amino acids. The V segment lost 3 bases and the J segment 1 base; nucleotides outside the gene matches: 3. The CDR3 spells CASSEGSGGTDTQYF. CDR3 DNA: TGTGCCAGCAGTGAAGGTAGCGGGGGCACAGATACGCAGTATTTT.

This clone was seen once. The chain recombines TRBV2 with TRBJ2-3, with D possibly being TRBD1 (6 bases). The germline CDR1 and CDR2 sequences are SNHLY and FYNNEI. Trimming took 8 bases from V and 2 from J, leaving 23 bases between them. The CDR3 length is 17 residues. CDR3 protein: CASRPARTEMHTDTQYF. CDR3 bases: TGTGCCAGCCGGCCCGCTCGGACAGAGATGCACACAGATACGCAGTATTTT.